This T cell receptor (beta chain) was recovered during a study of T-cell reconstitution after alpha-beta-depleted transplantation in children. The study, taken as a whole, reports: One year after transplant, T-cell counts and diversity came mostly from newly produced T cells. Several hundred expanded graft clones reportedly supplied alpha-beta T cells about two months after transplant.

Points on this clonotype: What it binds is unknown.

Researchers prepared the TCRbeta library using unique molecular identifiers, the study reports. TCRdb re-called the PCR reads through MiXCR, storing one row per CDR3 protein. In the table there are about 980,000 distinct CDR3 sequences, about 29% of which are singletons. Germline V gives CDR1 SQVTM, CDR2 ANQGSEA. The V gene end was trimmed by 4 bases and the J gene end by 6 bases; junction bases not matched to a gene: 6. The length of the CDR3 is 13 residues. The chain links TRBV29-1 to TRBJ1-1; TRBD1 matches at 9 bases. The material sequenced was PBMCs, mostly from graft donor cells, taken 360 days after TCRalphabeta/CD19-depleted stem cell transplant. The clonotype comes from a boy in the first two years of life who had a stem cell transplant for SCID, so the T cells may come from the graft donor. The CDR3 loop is CSVALHRGPEAFF. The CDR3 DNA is TGCAGCGTTGCCCTGCACAGGGGGCCTGAAGCTTTCTTT.